The subject of this entry is one TCR beta chain. Its antigen remains unknown. The V segment lost 5 bases and the J segment 1 base; nucleotides outside the gene matches: 11. This CDR3 is built from 17 residues. The germline CDR1 and CDR2 sequences are SEHNR and FQNEAQ (reference sequence). 60 Vbeta and 13 Jbeta primers were used in PCR. Measured with immunoSEQ multiplex PCR; TCRdb has only the in-frame clones, and not every one. The data contain fewer than 200,000 clones, roughly 80% of them singletons. The sample originates from a study of cytomegalovirus exposure and HLA in healthy donors. Study-level findings and limits: With DRB1 most and HLA-C fewest, TCR association rates differed between HLA loci in a later analysis.

The chain employs TRBV7-9 and TRBJ2-3; 8 bases line up with TRBD1. The TCR originated in a woman aged 18-30 years in good health and CMV-seronegative. The sequencing input was PBMCs. Here the CDR3 reads CASSQGMTGARTDTQYF. The CDR3 DNA reads as TGTGCCAGCAGCCAAGGGATGACAGGGGCCCGCACAGATACGCAGTATTTT.